This T cell receptor beta chain was observed in a study of human T cells and chemical hapten exposure (dated by TCRdb to the early 2020s). Study-level background: For sensitization, 2% DPC in acetone was applied to a 2 cm by 2 cm area of upper inner arm skin. Weekly therapeutic DPC doses were additionally applied to the scalp of patients throughout the roughly 25-week study period. Alopecia areata with under or over 50% scalp involvement, alopecia totalis and alopecia universalis were represented in the patient cohort, which was mostly female. Peripheral blood TCR repertoire changes were tracked in vivo in alopecia patients during primary and secondary sensitization to the hapten diphenylcyclopropenone (DPC). Patch testing on the upper back used Finn chambers containing 0.01% DPC, with scoring done after 6 days according to International Contact Dermatitis Research Group standards. Blood samples were taken from patients before sensitization (week 0) and then at 2, 6 and about 24 weeks after DPC sensitization. Libraries were combined into a pool for sequencing, and differences in TCR yield between samples came mainly from small differences in library volumes within the pool. About 30 alopecia patients provided blood for TCR sequencing at one to four time points (pre-sensitization, 2, 6 and 24 weeks).

The investigation overall reported the following: Because every patient had alopecia, a presumed autoimmune disease, the patients' immune response might differ from that of healthy individuals. Repeated subsampling changed both the strength of the expansion versus patch-test correlation and the threshold at which the correlation became significant. A positive correlation was found between the number of PT1 expanded TCRs and patch test score, with significance reached at thresholds 8, 16 and 32 but not 4. Expanded TCRs formed significantly more large CDR3 similarity clusters than pre-sensitization or healthy control sets, consistent with antigen-driven responses. DPC sensitization did not change the number of TCRs with a frequency above 1 in 1000, and there was no evidence of changes in global repertoire structure.

This clonotype was counted many times. It lacks a known antigen. Base qualities are missing; no much larger clone stands one base away. Explained via the paper, the time point label denotes: pre-sensitization, week 0. The treatment or condition tag for this specimen amounts to: therapeutic diphenylcyclopropenone sensitization with weekly scalp DPC. At each patch-test visit, blood was drawn before the patch test was applied. Eligible patients were aged 18 to 70, diagnosed with alopecia, deemed suitable for DPC therapy, and excluded if pregnant. Total RNA was extracted from unfractionated whole blood that had been collected in Tempus Blood RNA tubes. Libraries were constructed by RACE. TCRdb lists the instrument as NextSeq 500. Library preparation attached unique molecular identifiers to individual cDNA molecules for quantitative, reproducible TCR counting. From each blood RNA sample, both TCR alpha and TCR beta chains were sequenced. The published analysis was carried out like this. The median number of TCRs per sample was some 100,000, ranging from about 20,000 to 690,600. V, J and CDR3 annotation of the TCR reads was performed with the Decombinator software suite. To make PS versus PT1 abundance plots, every sample was subsampled to the same number of TCRs (28,000). Expanded TCRs were defined as absent before sensitization and observed at least eight times at the 2-week time point. The raw public data were reprocessed by TCRdb itself: fastp quality trimming at Q25, MiXCR clonotype calling, in-frame beta chains only. Every distinct CDR3 protein forms one entry, paired with its most common genes and DNA. The V and J calls were not made by the authors but by TCRdb's processing. This sample gives tens of thousands of distinct CDR3 sequences in total; 9.6% of them show up just once. More than 3% of the sample belongs to the ten largest clones.

The CDR3 has 13 amino acids, counting the end cysteine and phenylalanine. Only the CDR3 region is kept as DNA, spanning 39 bases read in frame from base 1. CDR1 is given as DFQATT and CDR2 as SNEGSKA, both from the germline V gene (reference sequence). V sheds 6 bases and J sheds 8 bases, leaving 17 bases between their ends. This clonotype originated in a woman aged 40 to 50 with alopecia areata. Some clones in this sample may be carry-over from other donors' samples. The sequence links TRBV20-1 to TRBJ2-1; no D segment can be confidently identified. Sequencing used whole blood, obtained in connection with sensitization to the hapten diphenylcyclopropenone (DPC). The CDR3: CSAIQKILDEQFF. The DNA sequence is as follows: TGCAGTGCCATACAAAAGATCCTCGATGAGCAGTTCTTC.